The clone carrying this T cell receptor (beta chain) occurred a few times. Antigen unknown. In TCRdb, the 5' RACE reads were re-called with MiXCR into one record per CDR3 protein. The sample records roughly 200,000 distinct CDR3 sequences, roughly 7.5% being singletons. This record comes from a study of identical twins. Whole-study results and caveats: Invariant MAIT and iNKT cells may have partly biased zero-insertion analyses.

V shed 3 bases and J 4 bases; nucleotides not matched to a gene: 8. CDR1 is SGHVS and CDR2 is FNYEAQ in the germline V gene. CDR3 length equals 15 residues. These data are also associated with another study on yellow fever vaccine responses in identical twins.

Specimen: memory (CD45RO+) T cells sorted from blood. This clonotype was obtained from a woman aged 18-35 years in good health. The chain links TRBV7-6 to TRBJ1-2; 7 nucleotides match TRBD1. The CDR3 sequence is CASSFKGAALYGYTF. The DNA of the CDR3 is TGTGCCAGCAGCTTTAAGGGGGCAGCTCTCTATGGCTACACCTTC.